This passage covers 19 T cell receptor beta chains from one sample sequenced in a study of cytomegalovirus exposure and HLA in healthy donors. Primers for the PCR totalled 60 Vbeta and 13 Jbeta. This table comes from immunoSEQ multiplex PCR, and its TCRdb copy is limited to in-frame clones, with some not included. The sample consists of under 200,000 clones, about 85% of them appearing once. Sequenced input: PBMCs. All receptors derive from a man in his fifties in good health and CMV-seronegative.

This chain joins TRBV27 and TRBJ2-1, with D perhaps matching TRBD2 (6 bases). The V end lost 0 bases, the J end lost 2 bases, and 11 bases lay between the germline ends. This CDR3 contains 16 residues. The germline CDR1 and CDR2 sequences are MNHEY and SMNVEV (reference sequence). The CDR3 here is CASSLSRGVAYNEQFF. The CDR3 bases are TGTGCCAGCAGTTTATCGCGCGGGGTGGCCTACAATGAGCAGTTCTTC.

CDR3 DNA sequence: TGTGCCAGCAGCGACAGGGGGGGTCAGCCCCAGCATTTT. This encodes CASSDRGGQPQHF. The chain joins TRBV6-5 to TRBJ1-5; TRBD1 agrees at 9 bases. This CDR3 comprises 13 residues. With 6 bases clipped from V and 6 bases from J, the junction kept 3 bases outside the gene matches. From germline, CDR1 is MNHEY and CDR2 SVGAGI.

The chain recombines TRBV13 with TRBJ2-5, with TRBD2 identical over 13 bases. The CDR3 runs to 15 residues. Germline lookup yields CDR1 PRHDT and CDR2 FYEKMQ (reference sequence). The V and J ends lost 5 bases and 4 bases, in that order; junction bases with no gene match: 4. CDR3 region: CASSTRLAGGETQYF. In DNA, the CDR3 is TGTGCCAGCAGCACACGACTAGCGGGAGGAGAGACCCAGTACTTC.

This clone showed up just once. This chain uses TRBV5-1 with TRBJ2-4, with TRBD1 identical over 7 bases. CDR3 length: 15 residues. Trimming cost V 4 bases and J 0 bases; bases outside gene matches: 4. Germline V CDR1 and CDR2: SGHRS, YFSETQ. This CDR3 reads CASSPRGLAKNIQYF. CDR3 in DNA: TGCGCCAGCAGCCCTAGGGGGCTAGCCAAAAACATTCAGTACTTC.

This chain links TRBV27 with TRBJ2-7; 8 nucleotides align to TRBD1. The ends lost 4 bases at V and 1 base at J; junction bases unmatched: 3. Per the germline V gene, CDR1 is MNHEY and CDR2 is SMNVEV (reference sequence). This CDR3 has 14 residues. CDR3 in amino acids: CASSYGTGSYEQYF. The CDR3, as DNA: TGTGCCAGCAGTTACGGGACAGGATCCTACGAGCAGTACTTC.

This clone was seen only a few times. V is TRBV19 and J is TRBJ1-6, with D perhaps TRBD1 (5 bases). Deletions cut 10 bases from V and 11 bases from J, with 18 bases between. In germline, CDR1 is LNHDA, CDR2 SQIVND (reference sequence). The CDR3 loop spans 13 amino acids. CDR3 coding DNA: TGTGCCACCTCGACAGCTAGCGGTACACCCCTCCACTTT. It specifies CATSTASGTPLHF. The complete variable domain, with remaining parts taken from reference TRBV19 and TRBJ1-6, reads DGGITQSPKYLFRKEGQNVTLSCEQNLNHDAMYWYRQDPGQGLRLIYYSQIVNDFQKGDIAEGYSVSREKKESFPLTVTSAQKNPTAFYLCATSTASGTPLHFGNGTRLTVT.

This chain joins TRBV19 and TRBJ1-5, with 8 nucleotides matching TRBD1. Germline lookup yields CDR1 LNHDA and CDR2 SQIVND (reference sequence). The CDR3 has 17 amino acids. V gave up 5 bases and J gave up 3 bases; unmatched junction bases: 12. The CDR3 nucleotides read TGTGCCAGTAGTTCTCCCCGGACAGGGACTTCCAATCAGCCCCAGCATTTT. Translated: CASSSPRTGTSNQPQHF.

This clone was detected a few times. The rearrangement joins TRBV11-2 to TRBJ2-2, with a possible D match to TRBD2 (6 bases). The V gene lost 5 bases and the J gene lost 8 bases, with 21 bases spanning the gap. Germline V gives CDR1 SGHAT, CDR2 FQNNGV. The CDR3 is 16 residues long. The CDR3 sequence is CASSRWGDPNRGELFF. The CDR3 bases are TGTGCCAGCAGCCGGTGGGGGGACCCGAACAGGGGGGAGCTGTTTTTT.

This chain connects TRBV18 to TRBJ1-2; D may be TRBD1 (5 bases). Trimming took 0 bases from V and 8 from J, leaving 16 bases between them. The CDR3 consists of 15 residues. Per the germline V gene, CDR1 is KGHSH and CDR2 is LQKENI. The CDR3 coding sequence is TGTGCCAGCTCACCACCCCCTGCGGGGGTTCGCGGCTACACCTTC. Protein sequence: CASSPPPAGVRGYTF.

The chain carries TRBV5-5 and TRBJ1-1, with 7 bases that match TRBD1. CDR1 is SGHKS, CDR2 YYEKEE, per germline (reference sequence). The CDR3 has 14 amino acids. Germline trimming cut 2 bases from V and 3 bases from J; bases unmatched to any gene: 4. CDR3 coding DNA: TGTGCCAGCAGCTTAACAGGGGTGTACACTGAAGCTTTCTTT. Protein sequence: CASSLTGVYTEAFF.

The CDR3 DNA reads TGCGCCAGCAGCCAAGGACAGGGGGCTTACTATGGCTACACCTTC. It specifies CASSQGQGAYYGYTF. V usage is TRBV5-1 and J usage is TRBJ1-2; 11 positions match TRBD1. The length of the CDR3 is 15 residues. The V segment lost 4 bases and the J segment 3 bases; nucleotides outside the gene matches: 5. Germline assignment: CDR1 SGHRS and CDR2 YFSETQ.

This rearrangement joins TRBV4-2 to TRBJ2-6; D unclear. The CDR3 is made up of 15 amino acids. The V and J ends lost 0 bases and 0 bases respectively, with 3 bases between them. Germline values: CDR1 LGHNA, CDR2 YNFKEQ. The CDR3: CASSQDISGANVLTF. CDR3 nucleotide sequence: TGTGCCAGCAGCCAAGACATCTCTGGGGCCAACGTCCTGACTTTC.

The gene calls are TRBV10-2 and TRBJ1-1, with a weak D call TRBD1 (6 bases). CDR3 length: 15 residues. V lost 5 bases to trimming and J lost 6 bases, with 19 bases between them. Germline CDR1 is WSHSY and CDR2 is SAAADI. Written as DNA, the CDR3 is TGCGCCAGCAGTCACCCGGGACTAAGGGGGGCTGAAGCTTTCTTT. It is translated as CASSHPGLRGAEAFF.

As to this clone: At one of its ends the junction is not consistent with the germline gene, which may arise from a read error. V is TRBV7-9 and J is TRBJ1-2; 8 nucleotides match TRBD1. The CDR3 is 12 residues long. CDR1 is SEHNR and CDR2 is FQNEAQ in the germline V gene (reference sequence). CDR3 sequence (DNA): TGTTCCAGCAGCCTACAGGGGGATGGCTACACCTTC. This codes for CSSSLQGDGYTF.

This chain connects TRBV25-1 to TRBJ2-7, with 10 bases that match TRBD1. Per germline, CDR1 MGHDK and CDR2 SYGVNS. Trimming at V came to 3 bases and at J to 3 bases, leaving 5 bases not matched to a gene. The CDR3 has 15 residues. CDR3 coding DNA: TGTGCCAGCAGTGACCCGGGACAGGGGTTCTACGAGCAGTACTTC. It is translated as CASSDPGQGFYEQYF.

This clone was observed once. V gene TRBV5-1 combines with J gene TRBJ1-5, with 9 bases fitting TRBD1. The J segment lost 3 bases and the V segment lost 2 bases, leaving 3 bases of the junction unmatched. Germline V gives CDR1 SGHRS, CDR2 YFSETQ. The CDR3 is 15 amino acids. As DNA, the CDR3 is TGCGCCAGCAGCTTTGGGGACAGGGACAATCAGCCCCAGCATTTT. Its protein product is CASSFGDRDNQPQHF.

This chain uses TRBV15 with TRBJ2-7; possibly TRBD1 for D (6 bases). The germline V gene encodes CDR1 LNHNV and CDR2 YYDKDF (reference sequence). This CDR3 is 15 amino acids long. V lost 0 bases and J 6 bases, leaving 15 bases between the germline ends. CDR3 in amino acids: CATSRDGKQGGEQYF. The CDR3 coding sequence is TGTGCCACCAGCAGAGATGGGAAACAGGGTGGCGAGCAGTACTTC.

The V and J genes are TRBV7-9 and TRBJ2-3, with D unresolved. CDR1 and CDR2 (germline): SEHNR, FQNEAQ (reference sequence). Trimming took off 1 base at V and 4 bases at J, with 3 bases between the two ends. The CDR3 runs 12 residues. As DNA, the CDR3 is TGTGCCAGCAGCTTAGTCTCAGATACGCAGTATTTT. Translated: CASSLVSDTQYF.

Of note for this clone: One end of the junction is discordant with germline, which a read error may explain. This rearrangement joins TRBV7-9 to TRBJ2-1; D is possibly TRBD1 (6 bases). This CDR3 has 15 residues. CDR1 SEHNR and CDR2 FQNEAQ come from the germline V gene (reference sequence). This chain's CDR3 is CSSSLDRRSYNEQFF. CDR3 nucleotide sequence: TGTTCCAGCAGCTTAGACAGGAGATCCTACAATGAGCAGTTCTTC.